This T cell receptor (beta chain) was sequenced during a study of response to subunit inactivated influenza vaccine. This clonotype was seen a few times. MiXCR was run by TCRdb on the RT-PCR reads, yielding one entry per CDR3 protein. The repertoire holds more than 250,000 distinct CDR3 sequences, with 20% to 25% as singletons. This CDR3 spans 14 amino acids. Germline V lookup: CDR1 SGHDT, CDR2 YYEEEE. With 0 bases removed from V and 4 bases from J, the gap between germline ends came to 10 bases. The chain links TRBV5-6 to TRBJ1-1; D call uncertain. This TCR was recovered from a man between 45 and 75 years old who received an inactivated influenza vaccine. The sample consisted of PBMCs from blood, taken approximately 22 months after vaccination. The CDR3 loop reads CASSLGMMATEAFF. For the CDR3, the DNA is TGTGCCAGCAGCTTGGGAATGATGGCCACTGAAGCTTTCTTT. Together with reference TRBV5-6 and TRBJ1-1, the CDR3 gives the full variable domain: DAGVTQSPTHLIKTRGQQVTLRCSPKSGHDTVSWYQQALGQGPQFIFQYYEEEERQRGNFPDRFSGHQFPNYSSELNVNALLLGDSALYLCASSLGMMATEAFFGQGTRLTVV.